Included here is one T cell receptor (beta chain) sequence, with context. What it recognizes is unknown. Data came from immunoSEQ multiplex PCR; TCRdb stores just in-frame clones and leaves some out. The data hold 90,000 to 120,000 clones, with about 90% observed a single time. Looked up from germline, CDR1 is LNHDA and CDR2 is SQIVND (reference sequence). The V and J ends lost 3 bases and 3 bases respectively, with 9 bases between them. This CDR3 region has 14 residues. The record originates from a study of T cell responses to AZD1222 COVID-19 vaccine. Study results and limitations: Spike-specific TCRs gained breadth and depth after people received two AZD1222 doses. Sampled repertoires all dated from after the peak T cell response. Among the donors, most were white British and more were female, and clonal diversity was possibly underestimated. Reportedly, nearly half of unique spike TCRs recognized epitopes outside B.1.351/B.1.1.7 mutations.

The TCR was taken from an adult in good health. This material consisted of peripheral blood, taken on day 0 of AZD1222 vaccination. The chain recombines TRBV19 with TRBJ1-5, with D tentatively TRBD1 (6 bases). The CDR3 reads CASSMGGANQPQHF. DNA for the CDR3: TGTGCCAGTAGTATGGGGGGCGCCAATCAGCCCCAGCATTTT.